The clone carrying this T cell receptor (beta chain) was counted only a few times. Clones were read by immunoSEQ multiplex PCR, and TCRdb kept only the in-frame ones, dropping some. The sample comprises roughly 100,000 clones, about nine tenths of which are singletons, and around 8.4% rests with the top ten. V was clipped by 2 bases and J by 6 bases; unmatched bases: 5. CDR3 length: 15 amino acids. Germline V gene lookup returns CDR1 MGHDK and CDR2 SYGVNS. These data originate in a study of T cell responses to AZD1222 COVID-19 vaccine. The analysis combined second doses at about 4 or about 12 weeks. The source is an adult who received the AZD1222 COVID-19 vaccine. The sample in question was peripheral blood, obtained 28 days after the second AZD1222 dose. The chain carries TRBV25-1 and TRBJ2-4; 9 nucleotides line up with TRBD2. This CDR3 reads CASSEVAGDGNIQYF. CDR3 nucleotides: TGTGCCAGCAGTGAAGTAGCGGGGGACGGAAACATTCAGTACTTC.